This T cell receptor (beta chain) was recorded in a study of T cells in women clearing cervical HPV infection. Study in general: Controls gave blood once infection was undetectable; cases at lesion identification. With HLA typing for only a few women, HLA confounding remains possible.

V gave up 3 bases and J gave up 5 bases, with 16 bases separating them. This CDR3 has 15 amino acids. Germline V gene sequence: CDR1 SGHTA, CDR2 FQGNSA. Profiling relied on immunoSEQ multiplex PCR, and the TCRdb table lists in-frame clones only, not all of them. Its listing shows tens of thousands of clones. A note on this clone: The read ends 3 residues early relative to the CDR3; the germline J gene fills the gap.

HPV was found by MY09/MY11 PCR and dot-blot genotyping. The sequence derives from a woman between 18 and 70 years old with a cervical HPV16 infection that either progressed to CIN3+ or cleared (not recorded which). The V gene is TRBV7-2, the J gene TRBJ1-2; TRBD1 is a possible D gene (6 bases). Sample: blood buffy coat. The CDR3 sequence: CASSLNFDRIYGYTF. CDR3 DNA (partial): TGTGCCAGCAGCTTGAACTTCGACAGGATATATGGC.